These 29 T cell receptor beta chains came from one sample sequenced in a study of blood T cell repertoires in COVID-19. Generated by immunoSEQ multiplex PCR, the TCRdb table keeps only in-frame clones and is missing some. The profile shows 200,000 to 250,000 clones, roughly 92% of them singletons. Sequencing was carried out using peripheral blood. These receptors were obtained from a man aged 55 to 69 with COVID-19, enrolled during active disease.

The chain is built from TRBV18 and TRBJ2-7; 14 bases are shared with TRBD2. The CDR3 sequence is 17 residues long. The V and J ends lost 1 base and 3 bases, in that order; junction bases with no gene match: 5. Per germline, CDR1 KGHSH and CDR2 LQKENI. The CDR3 region has the DNA TGTGCCAGCTCACCACGACTAGCGGGGGGGCAAGTCTACGAGCAGTACTTC. This translates into CASSPRLAGGQVYEQYF.

This clone was picked up one time. The rearrangement links TRBV11-1 to TRBJ1-2; the match to TRBD1 covers 12 bases. Germline V gene lookup returns CDR1 SGHAT and CDR2 FQDESV (reference sequence). V lost 5 bases to trimming and J lost 7 bases; unmatched junction nucleotides: 5. This CDR3 has 14 amino acids. The CDR3 coding sequence is TGTGCCAGCAGCGGGGACAGGGGGCAAGGTGGCTACACCTTC. Protein product: CASSGDRGQGGYTF. The variable domain in full, with the rest retrieved from reference TRBV11-1 and TRBJ1-2, is EAEVAQSPRYKITEKSQAVAFWCDPISGHATLYWYRQILGQGPELLVQFQDESVVDDSQLPKDRFSAERLKGVDSTLKIQPAELGDSAMYLCASSGDRGQGGYTFGSGTRLTVV.

The chain links TRBV18 to TRBJ2-7, with 11 positions matching TRBD1. This CDR3 is built from 13 residues. V trimming: 5 bases; J trimming: 4 bases; junction bases outside the gene matches: 1. Germline CDR1 reads KGHSH; CDR2 reads LQKENI. In DNA form, the CDR3 reads TGTGCCAGCTCAGGACAGGGGGCATACGAGCAGTACTTC. This translates into CASSGQGAYEQYF.

The chain has TRBV13 and TRBJ2-1; D is unresolved. The length of the CDR3 is 15 residues. V was trimmed by 0 bases and J by 1 base, leaving 7 bases between them. Germline CDR1 is PRHDT and CDR2 is FYEKMQ (reference sequence). The CDR3: CASSLGTPSYNEQFF. DNA of the CDR3: TGTGCCAGCAGCTTAGGGACTCCTTCCTACAATGAGCAGTTCTTC.

This rearrangement joins TRBV7-2 to TRBJ2-4, with D possibly TRBD2 on 5 matching bases. Trimming cost V 5 bases and J 3 bases, with 11 bases left between them. CDR3 length equals 14 residues. The germline V gene has CDR1 SGHTA and CDR2 FQGNSA. The CDR3 loop is CASSQPGSKNIQYF. The CDR3 DNA is TGTGCCAGCAGCCAGCCGGGAAGCAAAAACATTCAGTACTTC.

This rearrangement joins TRBV12-3 or TRBV12-4 to TRBJ1-6; weak D call: TRBD1 (5 bases). Trimming took off 6 bases at V and 8 bases at J, with 11 bases between the two ends. The CDR3 spans 13 residues. DNA for the CDR3: TGTGCCAGCAGCACCAGGGAGGATTCACCCCTCCACTTT. Residues: CASSTREDSPLHF.

The chain couples TRBV19 to TRBJ1-2, with D possibly being TRBD1 (6 bases). The CDR3 sequence is 15 residues long. Germline V lookup: CDR1 LNHDA, CDR2 SQIVND (reference sequence). V lost 4 bases, J lost 2 bases, and 14 bases lay in between. CDR3: CASSRRQVLNYGYTF. DNA for the CDR3: TGTGCCAGTAGTAGAAGACAGGTACTCAACTATGGCTACACCTTC.

The V and J genes are TRBV7-9 and TRBJ2-2; D might be TRBD2 (7 bases). The CDR3 spans 13 residues. Germline CDR1 is SEHNR and CDR2 is FQNEAQ (reference sequence). V shed 4 bases and J shed 6 bases, with 9 bases lying between them. This CDR3 reads CASSSGGPGELFF. CDR3 nucleotide sequence: TGTGCCAGCAGCTCGGGGGGCCCCGGGGAGCTGTTTTTT.

This clone was counted only a few times. This sequence joins TRBV30 and TRBJ1-6, with D possibly TRBD1 on 6 matching bases. Trimming removed 4 bases at V and 8 bases at J, with 18 bases between. The CDR3 runs to 15 residues. Germline V lookup: CDR1 GTSNPN, CDR2 SVGIG (reference sequence). Here the CDR3 DNA reads TGTGCCTGGAATAAGGACAACAGGGCGGATTCACCCCTCCACTTT. Its translation: CAWNKDNRADSPLHF.

V is TRBV2 and J is TRBJ2-3, with D possibly being TRBD1 (6 bases). Germline assignment: CDR1 SNHLY and CDR2 FYNNEI. The CDR3 covers 13 residues. With 4 bases removed from V and 4 bases from J, the gap between germline ends came to 9 bases. CDR3 DNA sequence: TGTGCCAGCAGTGCAGGGGAAGCAGATACGCAGTATTTT. As protein: CASSAGEADTQYF. The whole variable domain, remainder taken from reference TRBV2 and TRBJ2-3, is EPEVTQTPSHQVTQMGQEVILRCVPISNHLYFYWYRQILGQKVEFLVSFYNNEISEKSEIFDDQFSVERPDGSNFTLKIRSTKLEDSAMYFCASSAGEADTQYFGPGTRLTVL.

J is TRBJ2-2 and V is TRBV30, with 10 bases fitting TRBD1. Germline trimming cut 2 bases from V and 3 bases from J; bases unmatched to any gene: 9. CDR3 size: 17 residues. Germline lookup yields CDR1 GTSNPN and CDR2 SVGIG (reference sequence). The CDR3 DNA is TGTGCCTGGAGTCCCCGACTTGGGACAGGGGACACCGGGGAGCTGTTTTTT. It specifies CAWSPRLGTGDTGELFF.

V usage is TRBV7-2 and J usage is TRBJ2-1; TRBD2 is a possible D gene (5 bases). Deletions cut 5 bases from V and 0 bases from J, with 14 bases between. Per germline, CDR1 SGHTA and CDR2 FQGNSA. CDR3 length equals 16 residues. The DNA for the CDR3 is TGTGCCAGCAGCCTGACTACAGCGAGCTCCTACAATGAGCAGTTCTTC. Translation gives CASSLTTASSYNEQFF.

J is TRBJ2-1 and V is TRBV23-1; 14 nucleotides align to TRBD2. TRBV23-1 is treated as an ORF (open reading frame) with a function not yet certain. Trimming cost V 2 bases and J 7 bases; bases outside gene matches: 10. This CDR3 region has 18 residues. The CDR3 nucleotides read TGCGCCAGCAGTCAAAAGGCGGGGACTAGCGGGAGTTGGAATGAGCAGTTCTTC. Amino acid sequence: CASSQKAGTSGSWNEQFF.

This chain joins TRBV6-4 and TRBJ2-1; 14 bases map to TRBD2. Germline V gives CDR1 MRHNA, CDR2 SNTAGT. The J segment lost 7 bases and the V segment lost 10 bases, leaving 3 bases of the junction unmatched. The CDR3 is 13 amino acids. DNA for the CDR3: TGTGCCACCAGGACTAGCGGGGGGAATGAGCAGTTCTTC. It is translated as CATRTSGGNEQFF.

The chain is built from TRBV24-1 and TRBJ1-5; TRBD1 aligns across 9 bases. After removal of 3 bases from V and 5 bases from J, the junction contained 1 base not matched to a gene. The CDR3 is 14 residues long. Germline V gene data show CDR1 as KGHDR and CDR2 as SFDVKD. The CDR3 region is CATSDRDRDQPQHF. The DNA of the CDR3 is TGTGCCACCAGTGATCGGGACAGGGATCAGCCCCAGCATTTT.

The CDR3 is CASSQDRGLATEAFF. CDR3 nucleotide sequence: TGCGCCAGCAGCCAAGATCGGGGGTTGGCCACTGAAGCTTTCTTT. V and J are TRBV4-1 and TRBJ1-1; a possible D gene is TRBD1 (5 bases). The CDR3 is made up of 15 amino acids. The germline V and J ends were trimmed by 0 bases and 4 bases, with 12 bases remaining between them. Germline V gives CDR1 MGHRA, CDR2 YSYEKL.

The V call is TRBV18, the J call TRBJ1-2; 9 positions match TRBD1. CDR1 is KGHSH and CDR2 is LQKENI in the germline V gene. The CDR3 runs 16 residues. Germline trimming cut 3 bases from V and 6 bases from J; bases unmatched to any gene: 11. The CDR3 here is CASSPPSTGGRDGYTF. The CDR3 DNA sequence: TGTGCCAGCTCACCTCCCTCAACAGGGGGCAGGGATGGCTACACCTTC.

The chain couples TRBV11-2 to TRBJ1-2; D remains ambiguous. Germline V lookup: CDR1 SGHAT, CDR2 FQNNGV. V dropped 1 base and J dropped 4 bases, with 13 bases sitting between them. The CDR3 runs to 15 residues. In DNA form, the CDR3 reads TGTGCCAGCAGCTTAGGGTCCCTAAAGAGCTATGGCTACACCTTC. Translating it yields CASSLGSLKSYGYTF.

V is TRBV5-1 and J is TRBJ2-3, with a tentative D call TRBD1 (6 bases). There are 15 residues in the CDR3. The ends were cut back, 7 bases at V and 1 base at J, with 16 bases in the middle. Per the germline V gene, CDR1 is SGHRS and CDR2 is YFSETQ. The CDR3: CASGPQGRGTDTQYF. The CDR3, as DNA: TGCGCCAGCGGGCCTCAGGGGAGAGGCACAGATACGCAGTATTTT.

There are a few counts of this clone. The V gene is TRBV6-1, the J gene TRBJ2-6, with 12 positions matching TRBD2. Germline V gene lookup returns CDR1 MNHNS and CDR2 SASEGT. The CDR3 covers 18 residues. J gave up 2 bases and V 3 bases, and 5 bases lay outside the gene matches. The CDR3 spells CASSERRLAGAGANVLTF. The CDR3, as DNA: TGTGCCAGCAGTGAGAGAAGACTAGCGGGAGCTGGGGCCAACGTCCTGACTTTC.

The CDR3 loop reads CASRGGTGDYYGYTF. The CDR3 DNA follows: TGTGCCAGCAGGGGGGGGACAGGGGATTACTATGGCTACACCTTC. The gene calls are TRBV6-4 and TRBJ1-2, with 10 bases matching TRBD1. The germline V gene has CDR1 MRHNA and CDR2 SNTAGT. Losses at the gene ends were 6 bases for V and 3 bases for J; bases not matched to a gene: 7. This CDR3 spans 15 amino acids.

CDR3 bases: TGTGCCAGCAGCTTAGGAGGGGGCATATACGAGCAGTACTTC. Translating gives CASSLGGGIYEQYF. The V gene is TRBV11-2, the J gene TRBJ2-7; the match to TRBD1 covers 7 bases. Germline CDR1 reads SGHAT; CDR2 reads FQNNGV. This CDR3 contains 14 residues. Trimming removed 1 base from V and 4 bases from J; junction bases left unmatched: 4.

V and J are TRBV3-1 (or the pseudogene TRBV3-2) and TRBJ1-6, with 7 bases aligning to TRBD1. This CDR3 has 17 residues. The V gene's germline CDR1 is LGHDT and CDR2 YNNKEL (reference sequence). V lost 6 bases, J lost 3 bases, and 11 bases stayed unmatched. The chain's CDR3 is CASSSLQGVHYNSPLHF. CDR3 bases: TGTGCCAGCAGTTCTCTTCAGGGGGTACACTATAATTCACCCCTCCACTTT.

This rearrangement joins TRBV21-1 to TRBJ2-2; the table's D call TRBD2 went unverified against the DNA. TRBV21-1 is a pseudogene. This CDR3 is 17 amino acids long. CDR3 nucleotide sequence: TGTGCCAGCAGCGAAAGGTCTAGCGGGGGGGCCCCCGGGGAGCTGTTTTTT. This translates into CASSERSSGGAPGELFF.

The sample holds one count of this clone. The rearrangement uses TRBV12-3 or TRBV12-4 and TRBJ1-1; D possibly corresponds to TRBD1 (6 bases). This CDR3 is built from 13 residues. V was trimmed by 6 bases and J by 4 bases, leaving 12 bases between them. Here the CDR3 DNA reads TGTGCCAGCAGCAGGGGAGTGGGCACTGAAGCTTTCTTT. This encodes CASSRGVGTEAFF.

This sequence joins TRBV5-1 and TRBJ2-5, with D maybe TRBD1 (6 bases). Germline CDR1 reads SGHRS; CDR2 reads YFSETQ. Deletions cut 4 bases from V and 9 bases from J, with 22 bases between. The CDR3 runs to 15 residues. CDR3 residues: CASSPKEGEGGSQYF. The CDR3 DNA reads as TGCGCCAGCAGCCCGAAAGAGGGGGAAGGCGGGTCCCAGTACTTC.

This chain links TRBV6-2 or TRBV6-3 with TRBJ1-5, with 8 bases identical to TRBD1. The CDR3 length is 16 residues. Losses at the gene ends were 0 bases for V and 4 bases for J; bases not matched to a gene: 5. The V gene's germline CDR1 is MNHEY and CDR2 SVGEGT. The DNA of the CDR3 is TGTGCCAGCAGTTACTCTTCTACAGGGGGAAATCAGCCCCAGCATTTT. This encodes CASSYSSTGGNQPQHF.

Worth noting for this clone: The same CDR3 arises from other DNA sequences in this sample as well. The J gene is TRBJ1-2, the V gene TRBV7-9; 7 bases match TRBD1. The CDR3 is made up of 12 amino acids. The germline V gene has CDR1 SEHNR and CDR2 FQNEAQ (reference sequence). V was clipped by 5 bases and J by 4 bases; unmatched bases: 1. In nucleotides, the CDR3 is TGTGCCAGCAGCCGGGACAGCTATGGCTACACCTTC. Protein sequence: CASSRDSYGYTF.

The chain employs TRBV12-3 or TRBV12-4 and TRBJ1-1, with 7 bases aligning to TRBD1. This CDR3 region has 12 residues. The V segment lost 2 bases and the J segment 10 bases; nucleotides outside the gene matches: 4. The CDR3 sequence: CASSLYRGRAFF. CDR3 DNA: TGTGCCAGCAGTTTATACAGGGGTAGAGCTTTCTTT.